This TCR beta chain was documented in a study of early stage breast cancer tumors. Background on the study: ER+/PR+/HER2- status applied to about 75% of the 16 invasive breast tumors.

Findings of the study overall: In about 85% of the 16 patients, blood comparison separated tumor from normal breast.

The table came from immunoSEQ multiplex PCR; TCRdb's copy has only in-frame clones and leaves some out. The profile shows about 72,000 clones, roughly 80% of them singletons. CDR3 size: 15 residues. In regard to this clone: Its antigen is still unknown.

Sample: blood. This clonotype was sampled from a person between 60 and 69 years old with breast cancer. The V gene is TRBV21-1, the J gene TRBJ2-7; the table's TRBD1 call for D was not verified on the DNA. TRBV21-1 is a listed pseudogene. CDR3 protein: CASSHGTGQDYEQYF. The CDR3 nucleotides are TGTGCCAGCAGCCACGGGACAGGGCAAGACTACGAGCAGTACTTC.